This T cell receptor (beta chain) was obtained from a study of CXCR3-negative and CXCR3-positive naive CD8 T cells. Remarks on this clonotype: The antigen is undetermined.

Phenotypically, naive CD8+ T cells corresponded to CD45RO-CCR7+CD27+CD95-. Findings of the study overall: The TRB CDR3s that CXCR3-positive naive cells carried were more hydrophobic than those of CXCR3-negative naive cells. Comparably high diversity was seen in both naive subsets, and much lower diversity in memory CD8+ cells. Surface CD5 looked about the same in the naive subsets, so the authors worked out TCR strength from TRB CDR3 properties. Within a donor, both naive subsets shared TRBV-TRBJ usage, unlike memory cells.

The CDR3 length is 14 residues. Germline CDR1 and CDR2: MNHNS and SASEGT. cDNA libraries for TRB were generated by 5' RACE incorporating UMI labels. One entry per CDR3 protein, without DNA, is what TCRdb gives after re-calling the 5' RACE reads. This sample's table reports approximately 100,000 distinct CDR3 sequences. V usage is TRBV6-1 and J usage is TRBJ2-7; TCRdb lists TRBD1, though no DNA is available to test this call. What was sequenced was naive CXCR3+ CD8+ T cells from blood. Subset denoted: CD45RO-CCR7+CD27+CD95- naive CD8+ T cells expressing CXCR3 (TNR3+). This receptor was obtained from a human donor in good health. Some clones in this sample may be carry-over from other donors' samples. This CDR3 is CASARDKASYEQYF.